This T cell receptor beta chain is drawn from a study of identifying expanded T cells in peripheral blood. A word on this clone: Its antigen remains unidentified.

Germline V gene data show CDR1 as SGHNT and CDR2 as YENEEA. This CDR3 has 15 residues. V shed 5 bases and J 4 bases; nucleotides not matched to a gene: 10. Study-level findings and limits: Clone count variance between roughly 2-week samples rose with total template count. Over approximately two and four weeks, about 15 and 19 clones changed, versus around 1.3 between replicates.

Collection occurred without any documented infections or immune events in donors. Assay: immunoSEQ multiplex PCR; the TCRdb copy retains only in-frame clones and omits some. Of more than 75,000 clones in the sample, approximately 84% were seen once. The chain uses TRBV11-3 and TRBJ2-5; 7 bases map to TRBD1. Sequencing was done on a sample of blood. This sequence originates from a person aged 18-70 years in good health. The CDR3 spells CASSKSLQGRETQYF. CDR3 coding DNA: TGTGCCAGCAGCAAGAGTCTACAGGGGAGAGAGACCCAGTACTTC.